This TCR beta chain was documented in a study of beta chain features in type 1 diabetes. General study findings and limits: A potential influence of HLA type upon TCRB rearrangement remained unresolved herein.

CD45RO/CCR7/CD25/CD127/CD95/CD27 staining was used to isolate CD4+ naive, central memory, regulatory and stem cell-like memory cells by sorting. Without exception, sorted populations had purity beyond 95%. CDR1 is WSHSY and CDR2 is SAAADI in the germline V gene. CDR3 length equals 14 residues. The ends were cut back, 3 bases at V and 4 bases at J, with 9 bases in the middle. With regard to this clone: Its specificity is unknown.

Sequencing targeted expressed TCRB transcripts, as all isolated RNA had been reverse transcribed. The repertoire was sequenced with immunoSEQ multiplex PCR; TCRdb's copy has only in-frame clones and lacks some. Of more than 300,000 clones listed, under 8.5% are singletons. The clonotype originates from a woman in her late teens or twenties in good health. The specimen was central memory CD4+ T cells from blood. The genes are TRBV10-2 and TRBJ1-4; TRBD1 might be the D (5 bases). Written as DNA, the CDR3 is TGCGCCAGCAGTGATTCCGGGGGTAATGAAAAACTGTTTTTT. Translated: CASSDSGGNEKLFF.